Each of the 28 T cell receptor beta chains below was sequenced from the same sample in a study of shared clonotypes between healthy human individuals. Libraries were prepared by immunoSEQ multiplex PCR; TCRdb keeps only in-frame clonotypes and omits some of them. Of roughly 2,300,000 clones listed, 85% to 95% are singletons. The sequenced sample consisted of naive CD4+ T cells from PBMCs. Subset noted: CD45RA+ positively selected. These receptors all come from a man between 18 and 35 years old in good health. Some clones in this sample may be carry-over from other donors' samples.

CDR3 sequence: CAGHRDRGGYEQYF. The CDR3 coding sequence is TGTGCCGGACACCGGGACAGGGGGGGATACGAGCAGTACTTC. V and J are TRBV2 and TRBJ2-7; 11 bases agree with TRBD1. Losses at the gene ends were 11 bases for V and 4 bases for J; bases not matched to a gene: 10. CDR3 length: 14 residues. Germline assignment: CDR1 SNHLY and CDR2 FYNNEI.

CDR3 bases: TGTGCCAGCAGTTACGGGGGGACAGGAGTGGTCTCGGGCTACACCTTC. Its protein is CASSYGGTGVVSGYTF. V usage is TRBV6-5 and J usage is TRBJ1-2; 8 bases fit TRBD1. V lost 2 bases, J lost 8 bases, and 13 bases stayed unmatched. This CDR3 contains 16 residues. From germline, CDR1 is MNHEY and CDR2 SVGAGI.

This clone has only one observation. The rearrangement uses TRBV25-1 and TRBJ2-3; 13 nucleotides match TRBD2. Germline V gene data show CDR1 as MGHDK and CDR2 as SYGVNS. The CDR3 is 16 amino acids. With 3 bases clipped from V and 5 bases from J, the junction kept 5 bases outside the gene matches. The CDR3 is CASSDTSGRAIDTQYF. CDR3 DNA sequence: TGTGCCAGCAGTGATACTAGCGGGAGGGCCATAGATACGCAGTATTTT.

J is TRBJ2-7 and V is TRBV15, with D possibly matching TRBD1 (5 bases). Germline CDR1 and CDR2: LNHNV and YYDKDF (reference sequence). The V and J ends lost 1 base and 2 bases respectively, with 15 bases between them. The CDR3 has 16 amino acids. CDR3 in amino acids: CATSRGAGLRTYEQYF. The CDR3 bases are TGTGCCACCAGCAGAGGGGCAGGGCTACGGACCTACGAGCAGTACTTC.

The chain carries TRBV28 and TRBJ1-3; D is possibly TRBD1 (6 bases). This CDR3 region has 16 residues. CDR1 and CDR2 (germline): MDHEN, SYDVKM. Trimming left V 4 bases short and J 1 base short, with 14 bases between. CDR3 DNA sequence: TGTGCCAGCAGTTCACAGCTCAGGGGTTCTGGAAACACCATATATTTT. Encoded protein: CASSSQLRGSGNTIYF.

This clone appeared a single time. The CDR3 reads CAWKYEGAQPRGYTF. DNA of the CDR3: TGTGCCTGGAAGTATGAAGGGGCGCAACCCCGGGGCTACACCTTC. J is TRBJ1-2 and V is TRBV30; D possibly corresponds to TRBD1 (5 bases). V shed 4 bases and J shed 8 bases, with 23 bases lying between them. Germline V gene sequence: CDR1 GTSNPN, CDR2 SVGIG (reference sequence). There are 15 residues in the CDR3.

This chain uses TRBV5-4 with TRBJ2-7; TRBD2 agrees at 10 bases. This CDR3 contains 15 residues. Unmatched junction bases numbered 6, after V lost 2 bases and J lost 4 bases. CDR1 and CDR2 (germline): SGHNT, YYREEE (reference sequence). The CDR3 reads CASSFGSGRDYEQYF. The CDR3 DNA reads TGTGCCAGCAGCTTTGGGAGCGGGAGGGATTACGAGCAGTACTTC.

The CDR3 protein is CASSQGMGSGELFF. Written as DNA, the CDR3 is TGCGCCAGCAGCCAAGGCATGGGCTCCGGGGAGCTGTTTTTT. The chain joins TRBV4-3 to TRBJ2-2; the D is unclear. CDR3 length: 14 residues. Germline assignment: CDR1 LGHNA and CDR2 YSLEER. V lost 1 base and J lost 6, with 9 bases in between.

The chain is built from TRBV9 and TRBJ2-2; D is perhaps TRBD1 (5 bases). This CDR3 has 16 residues. V lost 4 bases to trimming and J lost 6 bases, with 19 bases between them. CDR1 and CDR2 (germline): SGDLS, YYNGEE. The CDR3 reads CASSPQGHLFSGELFF. The CDR3 nucleotides read TGTGCCAGCAGCCCACAAGGACACCTTTTCTCCGGGGAGCTGTTTTTT.

This chain connects TRBV29-1 to TRBJ2-7; D may be TRBD1 or TRBD2 (5 bases each). CDR1 is SQVTM, CDR2 ANQGSEA, per germline. This CDR3 spans 13 amino acids. Trimming took off 5 bases at V and 2 bases at J, with 13 bases between the two ends. The CDR3 is CSVFLGVAYEQYF. The CDR3 nucleotides are TGCAGCGTTTTCTTGGGGGTAGCCTACGAGCAGTACTTC.

The rearrangement uses TRBV5-1 and TRBJ2-2; perhaps TRBD2 as D (5 bases). CDR1 is SGHRS, CDR2 YFSETQ, per germline. Trimming cost V 2 bases and J 1 base, with 6 bases left between them. The CDR3 contains 14 residues. In DNA form, the CDR3 reads TGCGCCAGCAGCTTCGAGGGGAACACCGGGGAGCTGTTTTTT. Translating gives CASSFEGNTGELFF.

V is TRBV11-3 and J is TRBJ1-1; 7 nucleotides match TRBD1. Germline V gene data show CDR1 as SGHNT and CDR2 as YENEEA. This CDR3 has 19 amino acids. The J segment lost 1 base and the V segment lost 1 base, leaving 15 bases of the junction unmatched. CDR3 amino acids: CASSLGIGGIFMRNTEAFF. The CDR3 coding sequence is TGTGCCAGCAGCTTAGGTATAGGGGGCATATTTATGAGGAACACTGAAGCTTTCTTT.

V is TRBV7-8 and J is TRBJ2-7; 11 bases map to TRBD2. Per germline, CDR1 SGHVS and CDR2 FQNEAQ. The CDR3 contains 18 residues. The junction had 8 bases not matched to a gene; V was cut back by 1 base and J by 0 bases. The CDR3 DNA sequence: TGTGCCAGCAGCTTAGGGACTAGCGGGTCCTCTAGCTCCTACGAGCAGTACTTC. It encodes CASSLGTSGSSSSYEQYF.

The V gene is TRBV5-1, the J gene TRBJ2-3, with D uncertain. The V end lost 3 bases, the J end lost 2 bases, and 10 bases lay between the germline ends. The CDR3 extends over 14 amino acids. Germline V gene data show CDR1 as SGHRS and CDR2 as YFSETQ. The CDR3 sequence is CASSYAAITDTQYF. The CDR3 DNA sequence: TGCGCCAGCAGCTATGCGGCCATCACAGATACGCAGTATTTT.

A remark on this clone: Other DNA sequences in the sample encode the same CDR3. V usage is TRBV7-2 and J usage is TRBJ2-5; 10 bases map to TRBD1. The CDR3 extends over 15 amino acids. The V and J ends lost 3 bases and 5 bases, in that order; junction bases with no gene match: 6. The germline CDR1 and CDR2 sequences are SGHTA and FQGNSA. Here the CDR3 DNA reads TGTGCCAGCAGCTTTGACAGGGGGCTTGGGGAGACCCAGTACTTC. Protein: CASSFDRGLGETQYF.

This chain uses TRBV12-5 with TRBJ2-3; D uncertain. The CDR3 totals 12 residues. Germline CDR1 reads LGHNT; CDR2 reads FRNRAP. With 5 bases removed from V and 6 bases from J, the gap between germline ends came to 9 bases. For the CDR3, the DNA is TGTGCTAGTGGTACCTCTGGGGATACGCAGTATTTT. Encoded protein: CASGTSGDTQYF.

The chain uses TRBV30 and TRBJ2-5; D uncertain. With 6 bases removed from V and 4 bases from J, the gap between germline ends came to 15 bases. Germline assignment: CDR1 GTSNPN and CDR2 SVGIG (reference sequence). The CDR3 is 13 residues long. CDR3 sequence (DNA): TGTGCCTGTTCCCACAGTTGGGCAGAGACCCAGTACTTC. Translation: CACSHSWAETQYF. Combining the CDR3 with reference TRBV30 and TRBJ2-5 gives the whole variable domain SQTIHQWPATLVQPVGSPLSLECTVEGTSNPNLYWYRQAAGRGLQLLFYSVGIGQISSEVPQNLSASRPQDRQFILSSKKLLLSDSGFYLCACSHSWAETQYFGPGTRLLVL.

This rearrangement joins TRBV6-4 to TRBJ2-3; D is unclear. V gave up 9 bases and J gave up 4 bases, with 8 bases separating them. This CDR3 has 11 residues. Germline V gene sequence: CDR1 MRHNA, CDR2 SNTAGT. Here the CDR3 reads CARRLADTQYF. DNA of the CDR3: TGTGCCAGGCGACTGGCAGATACGCAGTATTTT.

The chain combines TRBV27 with TRBJ2-1, with TRBD2 matching 11 bases. This CDR3 is built from 16 residues. Germline trimming cut 5 bases from V and 7 bases from J; bases unmatched to any gene: 10. Germline values: CDR1 MNHEY, CDR2 SMNVEV (reference sequence). Written as DNA, the CDR3 is TGTGCCAGCAGTCGTAGCGGGAGGGCCCTCAAGAATGAGCAGTTCTTC. Its protein is CASSRSGRALKNEQFF.

The chain couples TRBV28 to TRBJ2-1; D is undetermined. This CDR3 is built from 14 residues. The germline V and J ends were trimmed by 4 bases and 6 bases, with 13 bases remaining between them. Germline V CDR1 and CDR2: MDHEN, SYDVKM. For the CDR3, the DNA is TGTGCCAGCAGTTGGCGCGGCGGTTCCAATGAGCAGTTCTTC. Its protein is CASSWRGGSNEQFF.

CDR3 in amino acids: CASSQDGAGATYEQYF. CDR3 sequence (DNA): TGTGCCAGCAGCCAAGATGGGGCAGGGGCGACATACGAGCAGTACTTC. This chain links TRBV4-2 with TRBJ2-7; TRBD1 might be the D (6 bases). The V and J ends lost 0 bases and 4 bases respectively, with 16 bases between them. Germline assignment: CDR1 LGHNA and CDR2 YNFKEQ. The CDR3 contains 16 residues.

The chain recombines TRBV5-1 with TRBJ2-1; 12 positions match TRBD2. V was clipped by 1 base and J by 10 bases; unmatched bases: 6. Germline V lookup: CDR1 SGHRS, CDR2 YFSETQ. The CDR3 covers 15 residues. This CDR3 is CASSLFLAGGTEQFF. DNA of the CDR3: TGCGCCAGCAGCTTGTTCCTAGCGGGAGGGACCGAGCAGTTCTTC.

The V and J genes are TRBV5-1 and TRBJ2-3, with 9 nucleotides matching TRBD1. V gave up 2 bases and J gave up 0 bases; unmatched junction bases: 7. The CDR3 covers 17 residues. Germline V CDR1 and CDR2: SGHRS, YFSETQ. CDR3 region: CASSLFKQGASTDTQYF. The CDR3 DNA sequence: TGCGCCAGCAGCTTATTTAAACAGGGGGCAAGCACAGATACGCAGTATTTT.

The chain employs TRBV5-1 and TRBJ1-1, with D tentatively TRBD1 (5 bases). V shed 3 bases and J shed 1 base, with 10 bases lying between them. CDR1 is SGHRS and CDR2 is YFSETQ in the germline V gene. The CDR3 covers 14 residues. The CDR3 loop is CASSSDGGNTEAFF. In DNA form, the CDR3 reads TGCGCCAGCAGCTCTGACGGGGGGAACACTGAAGCTTTCTTT.

The chain recombines TRBV18 with TRBJ1-1, with no clear D. With 6 bases removed from V and 6 bases from J, the gap between germline ends came to 20 bases. This CDR3 is 15 amino acids long. Germline V gene lookup returns CDR1 KGHSH and CDR2 LQKENI. CDR3 DNA sequence: TGTGCCAGCTCTGCGTTTAGAGAGGCCAGCTCTGAAGCTTTCTTT. This gives the protein CASSAFREASSEAFF.

The V and J genes are TRBV6-5 and TRBJ2-2; D might be TRBD1 (6 bases). The CDR3 extends over 14 amino acids. Germline V gene lookup returns CDR1 MNHEY and CDR2 SVGAGI. The V and J ends lost 5 bases and 5 bases respectively, with 12 bases between them. The CDR3 nucleotides are TGTGCCAGCAGTCAGGGGACCCTGACCGGGGAGCTGTTTTTT. Its translation: CASSQGTLTGELFF.

This clone was counted once. This chain links TRBV4-1 with TRBJ2-7, with 7 bases that match TRBD2. V shed 1 base and J 3 bases; nucleotides not matched to a gene: 6. Per the germline V gene, CDR1 is MGHRA and CDR2 is YSYEKL. The CDR3 totals 15 residues. The CDR3 region has the DNA TGCGCCAGCAGCCAAGTGGGGCGGGAGCGCTACGAGCAGTACTTC. This encodes CASSQVGRERYEQYF.

The chain uses TRBV30 and TRBJ1-1, with D unresolved. CDR1 is GTSNPN, CDR2 SVGIG, per germline (reference sequence). This CDR3 is 13 amino acids long. The V end lost 4 bases, the J end lost 1 base, and 10 bases lay between the germline ends. CDR3 nucleotide sequence: TGTGCCTGGACCGTGGGTCCGAACACTGAAGCTTTCTTT. This translates into CAWTVGPNTEAFF.